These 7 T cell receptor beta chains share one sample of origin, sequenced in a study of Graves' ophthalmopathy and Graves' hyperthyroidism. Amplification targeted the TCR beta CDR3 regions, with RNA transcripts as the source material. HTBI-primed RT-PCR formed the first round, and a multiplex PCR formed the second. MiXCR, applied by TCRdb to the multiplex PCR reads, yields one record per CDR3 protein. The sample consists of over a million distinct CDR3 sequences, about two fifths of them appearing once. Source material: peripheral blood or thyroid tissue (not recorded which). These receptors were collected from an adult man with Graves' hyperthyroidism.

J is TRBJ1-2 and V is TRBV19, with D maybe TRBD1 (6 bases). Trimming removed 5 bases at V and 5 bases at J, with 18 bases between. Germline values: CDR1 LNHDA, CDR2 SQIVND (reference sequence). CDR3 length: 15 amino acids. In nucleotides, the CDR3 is TGTGCCAGTAGTTTATCCCCGAAGGGGGTTTATGGCTACACCTTC. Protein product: CASSLSPKGVYGYTF.

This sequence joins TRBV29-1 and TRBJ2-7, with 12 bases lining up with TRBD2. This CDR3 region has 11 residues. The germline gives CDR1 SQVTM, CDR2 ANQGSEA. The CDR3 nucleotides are TGCAGTTTACTAGCGGGGGGCGAGCAGTACTTC. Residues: CSLLAGGEQYF.

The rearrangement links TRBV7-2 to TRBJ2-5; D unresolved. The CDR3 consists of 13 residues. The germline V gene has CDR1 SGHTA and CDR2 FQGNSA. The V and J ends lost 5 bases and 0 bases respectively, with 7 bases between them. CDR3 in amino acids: CASSQNNQETQYF. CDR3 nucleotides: TGTGCCAGCAGCCAGAACAACCAAGAGACCCAGTACTTC.

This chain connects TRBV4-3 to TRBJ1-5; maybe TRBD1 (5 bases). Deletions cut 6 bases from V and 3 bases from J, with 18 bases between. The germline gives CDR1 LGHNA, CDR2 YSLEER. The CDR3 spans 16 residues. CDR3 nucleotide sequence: TGCGCCAGCAGACAGATTTCCGGGACCTTCAATCAGCCCCAGCATTTT. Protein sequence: CASRQISGTFNQPQHF.

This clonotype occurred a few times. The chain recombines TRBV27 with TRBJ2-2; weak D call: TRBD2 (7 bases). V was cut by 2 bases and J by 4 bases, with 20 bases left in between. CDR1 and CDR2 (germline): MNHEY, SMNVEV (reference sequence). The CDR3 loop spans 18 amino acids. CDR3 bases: TGTGCCAGCAGTTTAACCCCACAGGGAGGGGTGTTCACCGGGGAGCTGTTTTTT. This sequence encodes CASSLTPQGGVFTGELFF.

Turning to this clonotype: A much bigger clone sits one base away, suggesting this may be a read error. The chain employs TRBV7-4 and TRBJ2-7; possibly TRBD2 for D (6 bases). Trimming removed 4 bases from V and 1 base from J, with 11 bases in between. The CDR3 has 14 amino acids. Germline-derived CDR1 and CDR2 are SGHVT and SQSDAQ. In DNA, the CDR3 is TGTGCCAGCAGCTGCGGGGACGGATCCTACGAGCAGTACTTC. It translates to CASSCGDGSYEQYF. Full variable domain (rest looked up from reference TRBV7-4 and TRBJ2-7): GAGVSQSPRYKVAKRGRDVALRCDSISGHVTLYWYRQTLGQGSEVLTYSQSDAQRDKSGRPSGRFSAERPERSVSTLKIQRTEQGDSAVYLCASSCGDGSYEQYFGPGTRLTVT.

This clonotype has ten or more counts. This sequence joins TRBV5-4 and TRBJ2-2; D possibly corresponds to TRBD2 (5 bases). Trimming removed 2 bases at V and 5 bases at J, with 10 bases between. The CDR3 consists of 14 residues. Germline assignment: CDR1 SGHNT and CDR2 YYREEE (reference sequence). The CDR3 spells CASSLSSSTGELFF. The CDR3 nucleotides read TGTGCCAGCAGCTTATCTAGCAGTACCGGGGAGCTGTTTTTT.